Given below is one T cell receptor beta chain in context. The antigen is unknown. These data come from a study of tumor-infiltrating lymphocytes in localized non-small cell lung cancer. General study results and limits: Technical variation could not be separated from intratumor heterogeneity here. Compared with uninvolved lung, tumors showed higher T cell infiltration by TCRbeta sequencing.

Profiled with immunoSEQ multiplex PCR; TCRdb holds only in-frame clones, not every one. The table has 20,000 or so clones, 73% seen once. CDR1 is SGDLS and CDR2 is YYNGEE in the germline V gene. V gave up 4 bases and J gave up 2 bases, with 22 bases separating them. This CDR3 is 18 amino acids long. V and J are TRBV9 and TRBJ2-1; D may be TRBD2 (6 bases). The specimen was lung tumor tissue. The clonotype comes from a human donor with non-small cell lung cancer. The CDR3 is CASSLRAGLLGTYNEQFF. DNA of the CDR3: TGTGCCAGCAGCCTACGGGCGGGACTCCTCGGGACCTACAATGAGCAGTTCTTC.